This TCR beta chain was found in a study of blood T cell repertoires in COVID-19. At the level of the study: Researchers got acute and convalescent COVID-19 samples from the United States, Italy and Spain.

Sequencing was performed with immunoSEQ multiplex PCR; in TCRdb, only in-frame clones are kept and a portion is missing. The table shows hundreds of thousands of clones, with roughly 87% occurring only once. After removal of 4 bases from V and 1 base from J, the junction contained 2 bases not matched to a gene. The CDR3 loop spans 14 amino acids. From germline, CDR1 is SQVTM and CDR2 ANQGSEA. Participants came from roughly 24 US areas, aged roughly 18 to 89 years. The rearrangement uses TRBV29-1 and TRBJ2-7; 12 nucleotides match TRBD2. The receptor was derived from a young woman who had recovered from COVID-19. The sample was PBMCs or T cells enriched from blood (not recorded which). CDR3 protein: CSVATSGGSYEQYF. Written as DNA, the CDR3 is TGCAGCGTTGCGACTAGCGGGGGATCCTACGAGCAGTACTTC.